This is a list of T cell receptor beta chains from one sample in a study of control samples from healthy donors and cancer patients. Generated by immunoSEQ multiplex PCR, the TCRdb table keeps only in-frame clones and is missing some. The top ten clones hold approximately 14% of a sample with around 68,000 clones, nearly 85% of them seen once. Sequencing input: blood. The receptors originated from a man aged 60 to 75 in good health. Both conserved end residues are trimmed from each CDR3. A D gene is named only where the DNA matches it firmly.

d_gene | len | j_gene | v_gene | CDR3aa
- | 12 | TRBJ2-7 | TRBV14 | ASSQATGLYEQY
- | 16 | TRBJ1-2 | TRBV30 | AWSVGGSGFTTNYGYT
TRBD1 | 12 | TRBJ1-2 | TRBV13 | ASSLGDRGQGYT
- | 13 | TRBJ2-1 | TRBV24-1 | ATSVQVGMGNEQF
- | 13 | TRBJ2-7 | TRBV11-3 | ASSLVGGPISEQY
- | 10 | TRBJ1-5 | TRBV27 | ASSPQGQPQH
- | 13 | TRBJ2-7 | TRBV18 | ASSLSAGGWDEQY
- | 13 | TRBJ2-7 | TRBV7-9 | ASSYWGGGSYEQY
TRBD2 | 13 | TRBJ2-1 | TRBV11-2 | ASSLLSGRVYEQF
TRBD1 | 13 | TRBJ1-5 | TRBV28 | ASSLGQGAGQPQH
TRBD1 | 12 | TRBJ2-5 | TRBV3-1/TRBV3-2 | ASSQRTGEETQY
- | 11 | TRBJ2-2 | TRBV6-5 | ASRTGETGELF
- | 11 | TRBJ1-1 | TRBV28 | ASSFPVEGAAF
- | 11 | TRBJ1-2 | TRBV12-5 | ASGTPTGYGYT
- | 12 | TRBJ1-5 | TRBV30 | AWSPGTGNQPQH
- | 11 | TRBJ2-2 | TRBV30 | AWSRDNTGELF
- | 12 | TRBJ2-7 | TRBV18 | ASSPPMGSYEQY
TRBD2 | 16 | TRBJ2-1 | TRBV3-1/TRBV3-2 | ASSPRLAGGLNYNEQF
TRBD1 | 12 | TRBJ2-7 | TRBV5-1 | ASSPGQEEYEQY
- | 8 | TRBJ2-7 | TRBV27 | ASSPYEQY
- | 14 | TRBJ1-1 | TRBV18 | ASSPSIQAMNTEAF
- | 16 | TRBJ2-2 | TRBV3-1/TRBV3-2 | ASSQEFRGGTNTGELF
TRBD1 | 11 | TRBJ1-2 | TRBV2 | ASSAAGGYGYT
TRBD1 | 13 | TRBJ1-5 | TRBV6-6 | ASRFVDRGPQPQH
TRBD1 | 11 | TRBJ1-4 | TRBV6-5 | ASMGTGREKLF
- | 12 | TRBJ2-7 | TRBV6-1 | ASSEVKGTYEQY
- | 9 | TRBJ2-7 | TRBV2 | ASSADYEQY
TRBD2 | 12 | TRBJ2-7 | TRBV18 | ASHQASGSYEQY
- | 10 | TRBJ2-6 | TRBV7-9 | ASDMWGNVLT
TRBD1 | 13 | TRBJ1-1 | TRBV7-9 | ASSIHRGMNTEAF
- | 10 | TRBJ2-5 | TRBV3-1/TRBV3-2 | ASSPGEETQY
- | 11 | TRBJ2-7 | TRBV7-8 | ASSLGHSYEQY
- | 10 | TRBJ2-7 | TRBV30 | AWLSGTYEQY
TRBD1 | 11 | TRBJ1-5 | TRBV29-1 | SVGDRGHQPQH
- | 15 | TRBJ1-6 | TRBV4-3 | ASSPGGLSQYNSPLH